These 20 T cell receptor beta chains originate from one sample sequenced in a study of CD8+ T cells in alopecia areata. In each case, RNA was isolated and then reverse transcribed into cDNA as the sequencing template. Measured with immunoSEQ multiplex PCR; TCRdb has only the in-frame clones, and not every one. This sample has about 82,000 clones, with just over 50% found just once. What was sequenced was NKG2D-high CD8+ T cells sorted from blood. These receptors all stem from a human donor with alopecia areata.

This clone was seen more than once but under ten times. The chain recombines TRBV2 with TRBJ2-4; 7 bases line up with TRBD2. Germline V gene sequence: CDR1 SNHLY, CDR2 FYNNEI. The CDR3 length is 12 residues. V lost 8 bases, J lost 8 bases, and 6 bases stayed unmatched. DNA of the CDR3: TGTGCCAGCGAGGCGGGAGAGGACATTCAGTACTTC. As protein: CASEAGEDIQYF. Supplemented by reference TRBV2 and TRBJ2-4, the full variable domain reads EPEVTQTPSHQVTQMGQEVILRCVPISNHLYFYWYRQILGQKVEFLVSFYNNEISEKSEIFDDQFSVERPDGSNFTLKIRSTKLEDSAMYFCASEAGEDIQYFGAGTRLSVL.

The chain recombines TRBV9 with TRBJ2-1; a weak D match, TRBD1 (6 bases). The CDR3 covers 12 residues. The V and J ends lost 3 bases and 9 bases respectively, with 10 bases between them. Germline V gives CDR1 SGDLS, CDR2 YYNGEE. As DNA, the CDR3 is TGTGCCAGCAGCGGGACAGCTTTTGAGCAGTTCTTC. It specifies CASSGTAFEQFF.

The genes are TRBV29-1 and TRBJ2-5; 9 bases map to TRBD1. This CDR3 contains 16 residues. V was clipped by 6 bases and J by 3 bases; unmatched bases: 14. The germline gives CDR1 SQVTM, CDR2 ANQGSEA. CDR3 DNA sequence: TGCAGCGTAGACGCCCCCGAAGGGGACAGGGAAGAGACCCAGTACTTC. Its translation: CSVDAPEGDREETQYF.

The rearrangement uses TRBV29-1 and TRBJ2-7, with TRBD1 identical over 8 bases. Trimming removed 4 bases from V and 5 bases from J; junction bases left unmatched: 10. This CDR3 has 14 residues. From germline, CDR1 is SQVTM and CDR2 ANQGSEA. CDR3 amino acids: CSVGEDRAPHEQYF. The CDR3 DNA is TGCAGCGTTGGAGAGGACAGGGCCCCTCACGAGCAGTACTTC.

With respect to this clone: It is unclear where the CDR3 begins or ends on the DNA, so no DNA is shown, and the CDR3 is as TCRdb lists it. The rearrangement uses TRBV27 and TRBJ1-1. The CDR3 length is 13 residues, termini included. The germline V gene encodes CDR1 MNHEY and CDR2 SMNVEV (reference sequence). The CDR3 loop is CASSFGPGTEAFF.

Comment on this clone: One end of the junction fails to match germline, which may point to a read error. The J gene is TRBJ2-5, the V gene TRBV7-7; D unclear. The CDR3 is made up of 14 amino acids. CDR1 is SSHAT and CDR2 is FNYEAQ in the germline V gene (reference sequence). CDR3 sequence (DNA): TGTGCTAGCAGCCCCAGACCAACTCAAGAGACCCAGTACTTC. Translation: CASSPRPTQETQYF.

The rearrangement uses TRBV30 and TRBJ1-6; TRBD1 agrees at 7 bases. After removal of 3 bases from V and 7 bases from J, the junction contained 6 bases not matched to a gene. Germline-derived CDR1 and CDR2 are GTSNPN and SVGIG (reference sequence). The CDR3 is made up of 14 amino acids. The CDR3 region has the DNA TGTGCCTGGAGCTTCGGGACAGAGAATTCACCCCTCCACTTT. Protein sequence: CAWSFGTENSPLHF.

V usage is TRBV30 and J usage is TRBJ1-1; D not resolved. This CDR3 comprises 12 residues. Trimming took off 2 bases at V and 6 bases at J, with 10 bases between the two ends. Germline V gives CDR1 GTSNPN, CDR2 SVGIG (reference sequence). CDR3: CAWSKDQPEAFF. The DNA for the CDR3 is TGTGCCTGGAGTAAGGACCAGCCTGAAGCTTTCTTT.

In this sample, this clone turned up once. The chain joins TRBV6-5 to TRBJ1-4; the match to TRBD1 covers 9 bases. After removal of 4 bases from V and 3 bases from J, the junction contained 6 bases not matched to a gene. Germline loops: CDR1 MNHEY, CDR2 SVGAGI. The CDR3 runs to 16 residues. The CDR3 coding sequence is TGTGCCAGCAGTTTCGGACAGGGGATATCTAATGAAAAACTGTTTTTT. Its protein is CASSFGQGISNEKLFF.

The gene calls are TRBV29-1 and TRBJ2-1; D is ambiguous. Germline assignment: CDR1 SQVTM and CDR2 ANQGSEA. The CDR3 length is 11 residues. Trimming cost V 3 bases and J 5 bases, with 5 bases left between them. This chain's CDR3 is CSVEYDNEQFF. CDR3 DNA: TGCAGCGTTGAGTACGACAATGAGCAGTTCTTC.

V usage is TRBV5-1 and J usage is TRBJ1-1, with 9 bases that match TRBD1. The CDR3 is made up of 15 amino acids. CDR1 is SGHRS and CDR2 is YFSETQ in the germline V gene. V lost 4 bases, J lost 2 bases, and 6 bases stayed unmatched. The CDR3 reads CASSMRDRANTEAFF. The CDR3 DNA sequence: TGCGCCAGCAGCATGCGGGACAGGGCTAACACTGAAGCTTTCTTT. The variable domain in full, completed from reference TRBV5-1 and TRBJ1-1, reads KAGVTQTPRYLIKTRGQQVTLSCSPISGHRSVSWYQQTPGQGLQFLFEYFSETQRNKGNFPGRFSGRQFSNSRSEMNVSTLELGDSALYLCASSMRDRANTEAFFGQGTRLTVV.

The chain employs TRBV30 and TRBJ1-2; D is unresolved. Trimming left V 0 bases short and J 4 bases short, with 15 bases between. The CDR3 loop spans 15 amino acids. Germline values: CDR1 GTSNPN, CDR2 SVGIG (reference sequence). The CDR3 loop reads CAWSVHGLALYGYTF. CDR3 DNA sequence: TGTGCCTGGAGTGTACACGGTTTAGCCCTCTATGGCTACACCTTC.

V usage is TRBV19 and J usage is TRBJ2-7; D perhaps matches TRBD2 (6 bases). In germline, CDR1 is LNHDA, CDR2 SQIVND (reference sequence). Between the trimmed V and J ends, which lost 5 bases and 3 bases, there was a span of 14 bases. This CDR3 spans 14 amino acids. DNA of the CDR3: TGTGCCAGTAGTCCCCGGGCGGGGCGCTACGAGCAGTACTTC. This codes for CASSPRAGRYEQYF.

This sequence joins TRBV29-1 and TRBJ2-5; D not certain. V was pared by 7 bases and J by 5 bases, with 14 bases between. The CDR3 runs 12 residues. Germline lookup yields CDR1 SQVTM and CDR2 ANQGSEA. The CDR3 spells CSALAGFETQYF. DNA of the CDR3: TGCAGCGCCCTGGCAGGATTTGAGACCCAGTACTTC.

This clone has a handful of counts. The chain's CDR3 is CASSYRGGDEQFF. CDR3 bases: TGCGCCAGCAGCTACAGGGGAGGCGATGAGCAGTTCTTC. The gene calls are TRBV5-1 and TRBJ2-1, with a possible D match to TRBD1 (7 bases). Germline V gene sequence: CDR1 SGHRS, CDR2 YFSETQ. Between the trimmed V and J ends, which lost 3 bases and 8 bases, there was a span of 12 bases. The CDR3 covers 13 residues.

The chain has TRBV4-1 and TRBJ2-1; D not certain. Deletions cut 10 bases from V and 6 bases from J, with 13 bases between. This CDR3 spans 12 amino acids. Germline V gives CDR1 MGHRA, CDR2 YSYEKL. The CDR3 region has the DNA TGCGCCACCAAGGATGCGTCCAATGAGCAGTTCTTC. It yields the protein CATKDASNEQFF.

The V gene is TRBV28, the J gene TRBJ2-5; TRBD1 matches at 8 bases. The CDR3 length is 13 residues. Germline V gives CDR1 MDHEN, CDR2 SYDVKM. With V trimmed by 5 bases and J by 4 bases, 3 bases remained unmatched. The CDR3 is CASSQGTGETQYF. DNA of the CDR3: TGTGCCAGCAGTCAAGGGACAGGAGAGACCCAGTACTTC.

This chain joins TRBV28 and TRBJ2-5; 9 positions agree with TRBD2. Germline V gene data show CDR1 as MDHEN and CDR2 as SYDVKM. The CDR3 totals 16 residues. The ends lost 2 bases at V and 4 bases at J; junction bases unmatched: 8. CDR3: CASSLGAGGPRETQYF. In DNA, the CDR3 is TGTGCCAGCAGTTTAGGGGCGGGAGGGCCGCGAGAGACCCAGTACTTC.

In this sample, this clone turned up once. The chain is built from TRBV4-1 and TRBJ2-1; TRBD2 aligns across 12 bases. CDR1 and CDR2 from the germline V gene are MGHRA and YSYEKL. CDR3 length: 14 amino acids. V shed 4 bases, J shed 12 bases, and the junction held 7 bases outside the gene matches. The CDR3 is CASSPGTSGWGQFF. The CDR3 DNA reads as TGCGCCAGCAGCCCTGGGACTAGCGGGTGGGGGCAGTTCTTC.

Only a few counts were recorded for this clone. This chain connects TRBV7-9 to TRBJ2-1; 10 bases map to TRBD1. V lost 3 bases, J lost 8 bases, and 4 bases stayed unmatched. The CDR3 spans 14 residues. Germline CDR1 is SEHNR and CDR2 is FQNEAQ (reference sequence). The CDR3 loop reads CASSFSGTGDEQFF. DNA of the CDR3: TGTGCCAGCAGCTTCAGTGGGACAGGGGATGAGCAGTTCTTC.